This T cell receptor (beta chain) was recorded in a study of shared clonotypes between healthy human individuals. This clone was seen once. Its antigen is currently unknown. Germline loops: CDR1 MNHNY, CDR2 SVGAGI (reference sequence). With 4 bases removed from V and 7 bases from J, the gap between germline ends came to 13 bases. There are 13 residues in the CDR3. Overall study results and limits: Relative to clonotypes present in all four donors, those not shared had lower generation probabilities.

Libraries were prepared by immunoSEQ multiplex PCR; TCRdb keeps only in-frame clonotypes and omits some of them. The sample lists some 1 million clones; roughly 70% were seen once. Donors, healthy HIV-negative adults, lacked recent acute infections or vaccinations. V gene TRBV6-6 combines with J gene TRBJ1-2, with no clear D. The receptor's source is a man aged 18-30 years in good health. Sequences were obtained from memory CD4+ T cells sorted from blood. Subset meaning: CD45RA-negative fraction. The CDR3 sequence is CASSSPPQSGYTF. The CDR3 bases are TGTGCCAGCAGTTCCCCCCCCCAGAGTGGCTACACCTTC.